One and the same sample provided the 7 T cell receptor beta chains below, sequenced in a study of blood T cell repertoires in COVID-19. TCRdb's table, derived via immunoSEQ multiplex PCR, lists solely in-frame clones and lacks some. The sample carries some 38,000 clones, about 85% recorded once. The sample taken for sequencing was peripheral blood. The receptors here all came from a man aged 60 to 69 with COVID-19, enrolled during active disease.

The gene calls are TRBV5-6 and TRBJ2-7; D is perhaps TRBD1 (7 bases). Germline V gene data show CDR1 as SGHDT and CDR2 as YYEEEE. With 0 bases removed from V and 3 bases from J, the gap between germline ends came to 10 bases. The length of the CDR3 is 14 residues. The CDR3 sequence is CASSLGQGGYEQYF. The CDR3, as DNA: TGTGCCAGCAGCTTGGGACAGGGAGGCTACGAGCAGTACTTC.

This clone was seen a single time. The V call is TRBV10-3, the J call TRBJ1-2; no clear D gene. The CDR3 runs to 12 residues. Germline lookup yields CDR1 ENHRY and CDR2 SYGVKD. V shed 0 bases and J shed 7 bases, with 6 bases lying between them. As DNA, the CDR3 is TGTGCCATCAGTGAGTCGACTGGTGGCTACACCTTC. Translation gives CAISESTGGYTF.

CDR3 region: CASSQSGRRTEAFF. In nucleotides, the CDR3 is TGTGCCAGCAGCCAGTCGGGGAGGCGGACTGAAGCTTTCTTT. The chain combines TRBV3-1 (or the pseudogene TRBV3-2) with TRBJ1-1; D gene ambiguous. CDR1 and CDR2 (germline): LGHDT, YNNKEL (reference sequence). The germline V and J ends were trimmed by 3 bases and 5 bases, with 13 bases remaining between them. CDR3 length: 14 residues.

The rearrangement uses TRBV27 and TRBJ2-7, with 10 bases that match TRBD1. CDR1 is MNHEY and CDR2 is SMNVEV in the germline V gene (reference sequence). V trimming: 5 bases; J trimming: 2 bases; junction bases outside the gene matches: 9. The CDR3 extends over 16 amino acids. This chain's CDR3 is CASSPLWTGGTYEQYF. CDR3 nucleotides: TGTGCCAGCAGTCCCCTTTGGACAGGGGGTACCTACGAGCAGTACTTC.

The rearrangement joins TRBV4-1 to TRBJ2-2; 9 bases agree with TRBD2. This CDR3 is built from 16 residues. The V segment lost 5 bases and the J segment 1 base; nucleotides outside the gene matches: 5. Germline loops: CDR1 MGHRA, CDR2 YSYEKL. CDR3 residues: CASSTRTSVNTGELFF. CDR3 nucleotide sequence: TGCGCCAGCAGCACCCGGACTAGCGTGAACACCGGGGAGCTGTTTTTT.

In this sample, this clone turned up once. This chain joins TRBV29-1 and TRBJ2-1, with TRBD1 matching 8 bases. Germline V gene lookup returns CDR1 SQVTM and CDR2 ANQGSEA. Trimming removed 5 bases from V and 9 bases from J; junction bases left unmatched: 12. This CDR3 contains 14 residues. CDR3 DNA sequence: TGCAGCGTTTCCCGACAGGGGTTAGGGAGTGAGCAGTTCTTC. Translation: CSVSRQGLGSEQFF.

V is TRBV5-5 and J is TRBJ2-7, with D perhaps TRBD2 (5 bases). The CDR3 covers 15 residues. Germline V gene lookup returns CDR1 SGHKS and CDR2 YYEKEE (reference sequence). Trimming removed 3 bases at V and 5 bases at J, with 18 bases between. The CDR3 sequence: CASSSSDSQRDEQYF. The DNA for the CDR3 is TGTGCCAGCAGCTCTTCCGACTCTCAGAGGGACGAGCAGTACTTC.